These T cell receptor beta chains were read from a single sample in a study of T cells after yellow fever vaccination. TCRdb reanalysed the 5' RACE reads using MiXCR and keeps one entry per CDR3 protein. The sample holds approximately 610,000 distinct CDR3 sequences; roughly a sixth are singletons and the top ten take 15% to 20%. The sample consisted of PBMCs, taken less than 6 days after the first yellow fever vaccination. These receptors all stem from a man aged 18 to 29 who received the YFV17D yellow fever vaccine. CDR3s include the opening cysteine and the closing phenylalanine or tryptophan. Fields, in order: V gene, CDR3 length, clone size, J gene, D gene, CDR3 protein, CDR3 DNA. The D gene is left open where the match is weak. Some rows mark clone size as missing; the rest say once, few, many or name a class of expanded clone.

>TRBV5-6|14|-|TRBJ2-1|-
CASTKGGGNNEQFF
TGTGCCAGCACCAAGGGGGGGGGGAACAATGAGCAGTTCTTC
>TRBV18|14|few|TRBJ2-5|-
CASSPGRWEETQYF
TGTGCCAGCTCGCCCGGACGGTGGGAAGAGACCCAGTACTTC
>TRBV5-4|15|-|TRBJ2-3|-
CASSHAGQSTDTQYF
TGTGCCAGCAGCCACGCAGGGCAGAGCACAGATACGCAGTATTTT
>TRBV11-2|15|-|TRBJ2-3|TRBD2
CASSLALGGKDTQYF
TGTGCCAGCAGCTTAGCGTTGGGGGGGAAAGATACGCAGTATTTT
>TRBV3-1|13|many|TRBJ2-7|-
CASSQDRDYEQYF
TGTGCCAGCAGCCAGGATAGGGACTACGAGCAGTACTTC
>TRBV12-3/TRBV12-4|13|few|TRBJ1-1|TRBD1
CASSPGQGAEAFF
TGTGCCAGCAGTCCGGGACAGGGAGCTGAAGCTTTCTTT
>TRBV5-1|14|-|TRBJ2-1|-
CASTIGIGGNEQFF
TGCGCCAGCACCATTGGAATCGGGGGCAATGAGCAGTTCTTC
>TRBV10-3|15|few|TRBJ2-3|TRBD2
CAIRDGGAGADTQYF
TGTGCCATCAGGGACGGTGGAGCGGGAGCGGATACGCAGTATTTT
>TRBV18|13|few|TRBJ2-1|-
CASLGSNDNEQFF
TGTGCCAGCCTAGGGTCAAATGACAATGAGCAGTTCTTC
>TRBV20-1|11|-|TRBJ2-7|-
CSASSNEEQYF
TGCAGTGCTAGTTCTAACGAGGAGCAGTACTTC
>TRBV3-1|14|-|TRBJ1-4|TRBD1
CASSQEGGGEKLFF
TGTGCCAGCAGCCAGGAGGGAGGGGGCGAAAAACTGTTTTTT
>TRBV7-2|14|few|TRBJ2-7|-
CASSPPDSSYEQYF
TGTGCCAGCAGCCCCCCCGACAGCTCCTACGAGCAGTACTTC
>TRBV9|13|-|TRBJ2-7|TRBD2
CASSSGLAGMQYF
TGTGCCAGCAGCTCCGGACTAGCGGGGATGCAGTACTTC
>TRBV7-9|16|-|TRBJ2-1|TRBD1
CASSPPRTGFSNEQFF
TGTGCCAGCAGCCCCCCGAGGACAGGGTTTAGCAATGAGCAGTTCTTC
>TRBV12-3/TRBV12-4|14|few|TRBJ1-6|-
CASSLDGRDSPLHF
TGTGCCAGCAGTTTAGACGGGCGGGATTCACCCCTCCACTTT